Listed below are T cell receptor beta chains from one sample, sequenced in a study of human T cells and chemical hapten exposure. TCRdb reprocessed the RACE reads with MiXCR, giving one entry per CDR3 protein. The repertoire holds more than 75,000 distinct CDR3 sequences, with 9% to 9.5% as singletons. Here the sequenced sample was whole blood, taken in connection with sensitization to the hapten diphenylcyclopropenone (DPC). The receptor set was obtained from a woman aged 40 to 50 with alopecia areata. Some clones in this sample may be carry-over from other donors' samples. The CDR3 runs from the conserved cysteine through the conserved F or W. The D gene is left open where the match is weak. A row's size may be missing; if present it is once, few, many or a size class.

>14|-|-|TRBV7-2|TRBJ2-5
CASSLDLGPETQYF
TGTGCCAGCAGCTTAGACCTGGGGCCGGAGACCCAGTACTTC
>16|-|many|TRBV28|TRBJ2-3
CASTPSAGFWADTQYF
TGTGCCAGCACCCCATCTGCGGGATTCTGGGCAGATACGCAGTATTTT
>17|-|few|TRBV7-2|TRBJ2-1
CASSHVKGGPPSGEQFF
TGTGCCAGCAGCCATGTGAAGGGTGGGCCTCCATCGGGTGAGCAGTTCTTC
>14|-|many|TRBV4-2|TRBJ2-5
CASSPGAGQETQYF
TGTGCCAGCAGCCCGGGAGCCGGACAAGAGACCCAGTACTTC
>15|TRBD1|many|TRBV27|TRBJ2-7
CASSSAGTGGIEQYF
TGTGCCAGCAGTTCCGCCGGGACAGGGGGGATCGAGCAGTACTTC
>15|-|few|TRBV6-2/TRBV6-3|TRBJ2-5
CASGKPAGTQETQYF
TGTGCCAGCGGGAAACCAGCGGGGACACAAGAGACCCAGTACTTC
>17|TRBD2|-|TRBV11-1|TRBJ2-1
CASSPRLGLASNSEQFF
TGTGCCAGCAGCCCCCGCTTGGGACTAGCTTCTAATAGTGAGCAGTTCTTC
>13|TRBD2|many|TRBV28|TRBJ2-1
CASSLGTSNEQFF
TGTGCCAGCAGTTTAGGGACTAGCAATGAGCAGTTCTTC
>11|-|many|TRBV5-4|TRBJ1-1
CASSLGSEAFF
TGTGCCAGCAGCCTCGGGTCTGAAGCTTTCTTT
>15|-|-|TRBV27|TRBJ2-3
CASSPPSGFTDTQYF
TGTGCCAGCAGTCCTCCGAGCGGATTCACAGATACGCAGTATTTT
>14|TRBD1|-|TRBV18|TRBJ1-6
CASSPRDRGSPLHF
TGTGCCAGCTCACCCCGGGACAGGGGCTCACCCCTCCACTTT
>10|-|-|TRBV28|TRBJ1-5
CAVGNQPQHF
TGTGCCGTCGGAAATCAGCCCCAGCATTTT
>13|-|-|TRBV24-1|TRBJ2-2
CATSEYSIGELFF
TGTGCCACCAGTGAATACAGCATCGGGGAGCTGTTTTTT
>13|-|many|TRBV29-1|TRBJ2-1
CSVGGKLINEQFF
TGCAGCGTTGGGGGAAAGCTTATAAATGAGCAGTTCTTC
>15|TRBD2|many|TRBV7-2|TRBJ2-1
CASSFHWREGNEQFF
TGTGCCAGCAGCTTTCATTGGCGGGAGGGCAATGAGCAGTTCTTC
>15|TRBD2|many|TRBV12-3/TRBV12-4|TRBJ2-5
CASSFWTSGRETQYF
TGTGCCAGCAGTTTCTGGACTAGCGGGAGAGAGACCCAGTACTTC
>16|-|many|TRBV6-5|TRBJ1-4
CASSYQRGRADEKLFF
TGTGCCAGCAGTTACCAGAGGGGAAGGGCGGATGAAAAACTGTTTTTT
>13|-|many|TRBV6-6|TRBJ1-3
CASSYRGGNTIYF
TGTGCCAGCAGTTATAGAGGAGGAAACACCATATATTTT
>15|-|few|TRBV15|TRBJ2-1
CATSRGRGSYNEQFF
TGTGCCACCAGCAGAGGCAGGGGTTCCTACAATGAGCAGTTCTTC
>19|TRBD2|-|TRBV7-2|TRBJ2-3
CASSLAKLAGGPLKDTQYF
TGTGCCAGCAGCTTAGCGAAACTAGCGGGAGGGCCACTGAAAGATACGCAGTATTTT
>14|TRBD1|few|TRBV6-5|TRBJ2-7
CASSPTGGRYEQYF
TGTGCCAGCAGCCCCACAGGGGGCCGGTACGAGCAGTACTTC
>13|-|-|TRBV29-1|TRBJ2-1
CSVDQPDPMQQFF
TGCAGCGTTGACCAACCCGACCCCATGCAGCAGTTCTTC
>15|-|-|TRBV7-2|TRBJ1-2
CASSSPQASNYGYTF
TGTGCCAGCAGCTCCCCCCAGGCTTCTAACTATGGCTACACCTTC
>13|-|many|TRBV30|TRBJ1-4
CAWSGKGEEKLFF
TGTGCCTGGAGTGGTAAGGGGGAAGAAAAACTGTTTTTT
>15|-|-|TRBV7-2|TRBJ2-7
CASSLVAGPPYEQYF
TGTGCCAGCAGCTTAGTGGCAGGGCCTCCCTACGAGCAGTACTTC
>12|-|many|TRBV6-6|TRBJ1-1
CASSRDRRSAFF
TGTGCCAGCAGTCGGGACCGCCGGAGTGCTTTCTTT
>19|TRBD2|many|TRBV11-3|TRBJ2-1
CASSLSPRDYAFSYNEQFF
TGTGCCAGCAGCTTATCACCCCGGGACTACGCCTTCTCCTACAATGAGCAGTTCTTC
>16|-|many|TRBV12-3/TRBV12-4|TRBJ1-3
CASSAQQRSSGNTIYF
TGTGCCAGCAGCGCGCAACAACGGTCCTCTGGAAACACCATATATTTT
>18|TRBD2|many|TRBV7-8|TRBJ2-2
CASSPRGSGTSNTGELFF
TGTGCCAGCAGCCCCCGGGGTAGCGGGACCTCGAACACCGGGGAGCTGTTTTTT
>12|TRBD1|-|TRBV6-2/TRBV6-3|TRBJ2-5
CASSYGRQGQYF
TGTGCCAGCAGTTACGGGCGACAGGGACAGTACTTC
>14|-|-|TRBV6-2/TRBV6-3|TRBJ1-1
CASRRTQGPTEAFF
TGTGCCAGCAGGAGAACACAGGGACCCACTGAAGCTTTCTTT
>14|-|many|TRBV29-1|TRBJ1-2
CSVVPTIVDYGYTF
TGCAGCGTTGTTCCAACGATTGTAGACTATGGCTACACCTTC
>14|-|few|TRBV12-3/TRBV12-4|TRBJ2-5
CASSLRQSEETQYF
TGTGCCAGCAGTCTCCGACAAAGCGAAGAGACCCAGTACTTC
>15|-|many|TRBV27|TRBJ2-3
CASSFSGVTTDTQYF
TGTGCCAGCAGTTTTTCAGGGGTCACCACAGATACGCAGTATTTT
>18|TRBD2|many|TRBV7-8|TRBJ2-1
CASSLGGWRGSSYNEQFF
TGTGCCAGCAGCTTAGGCGGGTGGCGCGGGAGCTCCTACAATGAGCAGTTCTTC
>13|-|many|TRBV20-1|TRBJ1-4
CSARGVSGEKLFF
TGCAGTGCTAGAGGGGTGTCGGGCGAAAAACTGTTTTTT
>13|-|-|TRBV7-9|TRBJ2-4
CASETSAKNIQYF
TGTGCCAGCGAGACCTCGGCCAAAAACATTCAGTACTTC
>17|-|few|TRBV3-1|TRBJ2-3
CASSQDLLAGFTDTQYF
TGTGCCAGCAGCCAAGATCTGCTAGCCGGTTTCACAGATACGCAGTATTTT
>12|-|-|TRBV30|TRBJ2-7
CAWNGRTYEQYF
TGTGCCTGGAACGGGAGAACCTACGAGCAGTACTTC
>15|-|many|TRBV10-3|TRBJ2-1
CAITPGASPYNEQFF
TGTGCCATCACTCCGGGGGCTTCCCCATACAATGAGCAGTTCTTC
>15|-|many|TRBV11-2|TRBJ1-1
CASSLEPGSNTEAFF
TGTGCCAGCAGCTTAGAACCAGGATCAAACACTGAAGCTTTCTTT
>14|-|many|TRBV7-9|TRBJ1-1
CASSLIQGSTEAFF
TGTGCCAGCAGTCTCATACAGGGCAGCACTGAAGCTTTCTTT
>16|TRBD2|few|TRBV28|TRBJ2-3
CASRQGGLGPTDTQYF
TGTGCCAGCAGGCAGGGAGGGCTTGGCCCTACAGATACGCAGTATTTT
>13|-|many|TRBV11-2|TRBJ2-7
CASSLTSVDEQYF
TGTGCCAGCAGCTTGACTAGTGTGGACGAGCAGTACTTC
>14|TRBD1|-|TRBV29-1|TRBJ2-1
CSAGTGGSYNEQFF
TGCAGCGCTGGGACAGGGGGCTCCTACAATGAGCAGTTCTTC